The next 13 T cell receptor beta chains were all read from a single sample in a study of beta chain features in type 1 diabetes. Expressed TCRB transcripts were sequenced because the isolated RNA had all been reverse transcribed beforehand. Some clones are missing from TCRdb's copy, which holds only in-frame ones; the method was immunoSEQ multiplex PCR. The sample has 300,000 to 400,000 clones; 13% are singletons. Their cognate antigens are unknown. Study findings and constraints: Type 1 diabetes patients showed a moderate but significant shortening of TCRB CDR3s in all four CD4+ subsets.

Sequencing was performed on naive CD4+ T cells from blood. These receptors were obtained from a woman between 18 and 29 years old with type 1 diabetes.

The chain couples TRBV14 to TRBJ1-1, with D perhaps TRBD1 (5 bases). From germline, CDR1 is SGHDN and CDR2 FVKESK. Trimming removed 4 bases from V and 3 bases from J, with 12 bases in between. This CDR3 comprises 14 residues. Written as DNA, the CDR3 is TGTGCCAGCAGCCGACGCCAGGGTTACACTGAAGCTTTCTTT. Its protein is CASSRRQGYTEAFF.

This clone was seen only a few times. The same CDR3 also results from other DNA sequences found in this sample. The J gene is TRBJ2-1, the V gene TRBV11-2; 12 nucleotides match TRBD2. After removal of 3 bases from V and 3 bases from J, the junction contained 0 bases not matched to a gene. Germline assignment: CDR1 SGHAT and CDR2 FQNNGV. CDR3 length: 15 residues. CDR3 sequence (DNA): TGTGCCAGCAGCTTGGGACTAGCGGGCTACAATGAGCAGTTCTTC. It is translated as CASSLGLAGYNEQFF.

The chain uses TRBV9 and TRBJ2-1, with 8 bases identical to TRBD2. Looked up from germline, CDR1 is SGDLS and CDR2 is YYNGEE. V shed 0 bases and J 4 bases; nucleotides not matched to a gene: 3. The CDR3 is 15 amino acids. CDR3 sequence (DNA): TGTGCCAGCAGCGTAGTAGGGACTAGTTACAATGAGCAGTTCTTC. Protein: CASSVVGTSYNEQFF.

This clone has a handful of counts. The rearrangement links TRBV5-1 to TRBJ2-2, with no clear D. V was clipped by 4 bases and J by 0 bases, with 7 bases between them. Germline CDR1 and CDR2: SGHRS and YFSETQ. There are 14 residues in the CDR3. CDR3 region: CASSPNPNTGELFF. CDR3 in DNA: TGCGCCAGCAGCCCAAATCCGAACACCGGGGAGCTGTTTTTT.

The rearrangement uses TRBV9 and TRBJ2-2; TRBD2 agrees at 7 bases. The V gene end was trimmed by 0 bases and the J gene end by 1 base; junction bases not matched to a gene: 3. The length of the CDR3 is 16 residues. Germline V gene sequence: CDR1 SGDLS, CDR2 YYNGEE. CDR3: CASSVGEGLNTGELFF. DNA for the CDR3: TGTGCCAGCAGCGTAGGGGAGGGGCTGAACACCGGGGAGCTGTTTTTT.

This clone was found a few times. This chain links TRBV19 with TRBJ2-1, with D tentatively TRBD2 (5 bases). The CDR3 extends over 13 amino acids. In germline, CDR1 is LNHDA, CDR2 SQIVND (reference sequence). V lost 5 bases and J 5 bases, leaving 10 bases between the germline ends. CDR3 sequence (DNA): TGTGCCAGTAGTGTTGAGGGCAACAATGAGCAGTTCTTC. Translation: CASSVEGNNEQFF. Combining the CDR3 with reference TRBV19 and TRBJ2-1 gives the whole variable domain DGGITQSPKYLFRKEGQNVTLSCEQNLNHDAMYWYRQDPGQGLRLIYYSQIVNDFQKGDIAEGYSVSREKKESFPLTVTSAQKNPTAFYLCASSVEGNNEQFFGPGTRLTVL.

Comment on this clone: Germline and junction disagree at one end, which may indicate a read error. V and J are TRBV6-6 and TRBJ2-5, with 10 bases aligning to TRBD2. The germline gives CDR1 MNHNY, CDR2 SVGAGI (reference sequence). The length of the CDR3 is 14 residues. The DNA for the CDR3 is TGTGCCAGCAGTGAGACTAGCGGGCACGGTGTGGGGAACTTC. This encodes CASSETSGHGVGNF.

This chain connects TRBV15 to TRBJ2-2; no definite D call. Trimming removed 2 bases at V and 6 bases at J, with 13 bases between. Germline lookup yields CDR1 LNHNV and CDR2 YYDKDF (reference sequence). The CDR3 totals 15 residues. The CDR3 DNA reads TGTGCCACCAGCAGACCCGATGACCGGGCCGGGGAGCTGTTTTTT. Its translation is CATSRPDDRAGELFF.

In this sample, this clone turned up a few times. This chain links TRBV2 with TRBJ2-7; the match to TRBD1 covers 8 bases. This CDR3 has 15 residues. Per germline, CDR1 SNHLY and CDR2 FYNNEI. J lost 4 bases, V lost 6 bases, and 11 bases had no gene match. The CDR3 loop reads CASRGQTGVPYEQYF. The DNA for the CDR3 is TGTGCCAGCAGGGGACAGACAGGGGTCCCATACGAGCAGTACTTC.

This clone occurred a few times. The chain combines TRBV30 with TRBJ2-1, with D maybe TRBD1 (6 bases). This CDR3 contains 13 residues. Trimming shortened V by 4 bases and J by 2 bases, and 9 bases separated the two germline ends. Germline CDR1 GTSNPN, CDR2 SVGIG (reference sequence). CDR3: CAWTQGPYNEQFF. CDR3 nucleotides: TGTGCCTGGACACAGGGACCCTACAATGAGCAGTTCTTC.

This clone appeared a few times. This sequence joins TRBV29-1 and TRBJ2-5; a weak D match, TRBD1 (5 bases). The better agreement between TRBJ2-7 and the DNA end casts doubt on the J call. From germline, CDR1 is SQVTM and CDR2 ANQGSEA. This CDR3 comprises 13 residues. The CDR3 DNA is TGCAGCGTCCTGGACATAGGGTCCTACGAGCAGTACTTC. Its translation is CSVLDIGSYEQYF.

This chain uses TRBV7-2 with TRBJ2-2; 10 nucleotides match TRBD2. With V trimmed by 5 bases and J by 5 bases, 5 bases remained unmatched. The CDR3 consists of 15 residues. Germline assignment: CDR1 SGHTA and CDR2 FQGNSA. The CDR3 reads CASSVVAGGTGELFF. CDR3 sequence (DNA): TGTGCCAGCAGCGTAGTAGCGGGAGGAACCGGGGAGCTGTTTTTT.

This clone was seen more than once but under ten times. The V gene is TRBV28, the J gene TRBJ2-1; D is possibly TRBD2 (5 bases). Between the trimmed V and J ends, which lost 6 bases and 4 bases, there was a span of 19 bases. Per the germline V gene, CDR1 is MDHEN and CDR2 is SYDVKM. This CDR3 has 16 residues. This chain's CDR3 is CASRRLGASGYNEQFF. The CDR3 DNA follows: TGTGCCAGCAGACGCCTTGGAGCGAGCGGTTACAATGAGCAGTTCTTC.